The present TCR beta chain was sequenced within a study of shared clonotypes between healthy human individuals. Points from the study as a whole: Clonotypes that were shared across four donors made up roughly 5.2% of naive CD4 clonotypes.

Repertoires were generated with immunoSEQ multiplex PCR, while TCRdb's copy carries only in-frame clones and drops some. The sample carries fewer than 2.5 million clones, 93% recorded once. Notes on this clone: What it binds is not known.

All of the donors resided in Nashville, Tennessee, and each was a Caucasian adult. Splitting of CD4+ cells produced CD45RA+ naive and CD45RA-negative memory subsets. Sequenced sample: naive CD4+ T cells from PBMCs. Stated subset: CD45RA+ positively selected. The clonotype comes from a man aged 18 to 30 in good health. Some clones in this sample may be carry-over from other donors' samples.

CDR3 nucleotides: TGTGCCAGCAGCTTGGGAGGGACAGGGGGCAATGAAAAACTGTTTTTT. Translated, it gives CASSLGGTGGNEKLFF. This sequence joins TRBV5-5 and TRBJ1-4; TRBD1 matches at 12 bases. The germline gives CDR1 SGHKS, CDR2 YYEKEE (reference sequence). With V trimmed by 0 bases and J by 5 bases, 2 bases remained unmatched. The CDR3 consists of 16 residues.